Shown below are 3 T cell receptor beta chains from a single sample sequenced in a study of CD8+ T cells in alopecia areata. Investigators isolated RNA and reverse transcribed it into cDNA to act as the sequencing template. Using immunoSEQ multiplex PCR, the repertoire was profiled, and TCRdb retains in-frame clones only, with some absent. The data contain 95,000 to 110,000 clones, less than 90% of them singletons. As to treatment: oral pan-JAK inhibitor, 5-10 mg twice daily. The source was CD8+ T cells sorted from blood, collected at week 24, from a patient treated with tofacitinib. The origin of the receptors is a human donor with alopecia areata.

The rearrangement joins TRBV23-1 to TRBJ2-2, with 10 bases matching TRBD1. TRBV23-1 is an open reading frame, and its role is uncertain. Trimming took 2 bases from V and 7 from J; bases not matched to a gene: 1. The CDR3 loop spans 14 amino acids. The CDR3 protein is CASSQGTGVGELFF. CDR3 DNA sequence: TGCGCCAGCAGTCAAGGGACAGGGGTCGGGGAGCTGTTTTTT.

The rearrangement joins TRBV27 to TRBJ1-2; D might be TRBD1 (6 bases). V was cut by 7 bases and J by 7 bases, with 19 bases left in between. The CDR3 extends over 14 amino acids. CDR1 is MNHEY and CDR2 is SMNVEV in the germline V gene (reference sequence). The DNA for the CDR3 is TGTGCCAGCACCACAACAGGGTACGGCGGTGGCTACACCTTC. This sequence encodes CASTTTGYGGGYTF.

This chain connects TRBV18 to TRBJ2-7, with no clear D. This CDR3 spans 13 amino acids. Trimming left V 6 bases short and J 1 base short, with 10 bases between. CDR1 KGHSH and CDR2 LQKENI come from the germline V gene. The chain's CDR3 is CASSHTDSYEQYF. CDR3 DNA: TGTGCCAGCTCTCATACAGATTCCTACGAGCAGTACTTC.